This is a list of T cell receptor beta chains from one sample in a study of blood T cells in healthy people across ages. Via MiXCR, TCRdb re-called the 5' RACE reads, giving one row per CDR3 protein. The top ten hold 3% to 4% of the sample, which has 500,000 to 650,000 distinct CDR3 sequences, around 27% seen once. Another study also made use of these data, one on T cells of mothers and their children.

The sequenced sample was blood. These receptors came from a boy younger than 10 in good health. Both conserved end residues are part of each CDR3. The D gene is left open where the match is weak. Clone size appears in some rows only: once, few, many, or a class for an expanded clone.

D,J,V,size,CDR3,DNA
-,TRBJ2-3,TRBV29-1,-,CSVETTLRTDTQYF,TGCAGCGTTGAAACCACGCTTAGGACAGATACGCAGTATTTT
-,TRBJ2-3,TRBV6-6,few,CAGSYFGQGTSDTQYF,TGTGCCGGCAGTTACTTTGGGCAGGGGACTTCAGATACGCAGTATTTT
TRBD1,TRBJ1-2,TRBV11-2,-,CASSISQGAFDYGYTF,TGTGCCAGCAGTATTTCCCAGGGGGCGTTTGACTATGGCTACACCTTC
-,TRBJ1-3,TRBV12-3/TRBV12-4,-,CATGGPEDTIYF,TGTGCCACGGGGGGTCCCGAAGACACCATATATTTT
TRBD2,TRBJ2-3,TRBV5-5,-,CASSSGLAGGPDTQYF,TGTGCCAGCAGCTCGGGACTAGCGGGAGGGCCAGATACGCAGTATTTT
TRBD2,TRBJ2-3,TRBV29-1,few,CSVRTSGLFTDTQYF,TGCAGCGTGCGGACTAGCGGCCTTTTCACAGATACGCAGTATTTT
-,TRBJ1-1,TRBV7-9,-,CASSSTSGITEAFF,TGTGCCAGCAGCTCCACGTCAGGGATCACTGAAGCTTTCTTT
-,TRBJ2-1,TRBV4-1,-,CASSQVGYYNEQFF,TGCGCCAGCAGCCAAGTCGGGTACTACAATGAGCAGTTCTTC
TRBD1,TRBJ1-4,TRBV3-1,-,CASSRLTGPTSEKLFF,TGTGCCAGCAGCCGGTTGACAGGGCCCACAAGCGAAAAACTGTTTTTT
-,TRBJ1-4,TRBV5-5,once,CASSPRSIPSEKLFF,TGTGCCAGCAGCCCACGTTCTATCCCGAGTGAAAAACTGTTTTTT
TRBD2,TRBJ2-2,TRBV7-7,-,CASSLGAGGFVTGELFF,TGTGCCAGCAGCCTCGGAGCGGGAGGCTTTGTCACCGGGGAGCTGTTTTTT
-,TRBJ2-1,TRBV12-3/TRBV12-4,-,CASSSSSGHEQFF,TGTGCCAGCAGTTCCTCCTCGGGCCATGAGCAGTTCTTC
-,TRBJ1-2,TRBV20-1,few,CSARDGRGPRGYTF,TGCAGTGCTAGAGATGGGAGGGGCCCTCGCGGCTACACCTTC
TRBD2,TRBJ2-5,TRBV6-5,-,CASSPTAGDQETQYF,TGTGCCAGCAGTCCCACAGCGGGGGACCAAGAGACCCAGTACTTC
TRBD1,TRBJ2-7,TRBV5-1,few,CASSSGQLRHEQYF,TGCGCCAGCAGCTCGGGACAGCTGCGGCACGAGCAGTACTTC
-,TRBJ2-4,TRBV7-9,few,CASSGPRTQPLGAKNIQYF,TGTGCCAGCAGCGGACCGAGGACACAGCCTCTAGGGGCCAAAAACATTCAGTACTTC
-,TRBJ2-7,TRBV5-1,few,CASSLEGGFEQYF,TGCGCCAGCAGCCTCGAAGGGGGATTCGAGCAGTACTTC
-,TRBJ2-7,TRBV7-2,few,CASSLAGGLPYEQYF,TGTGCCAGCAGCTTAGCGGGGGGGCTCCCCTACGAGCAGTACTTC
-,TRBJ2-5,TRBV5-5,-,CASSRNLIQETQYF,TGTGCCAGCAGCCGAAACTTAATCCAAGAGACCCAGTACTTC
TRBD2,TRBJ2-7,TRBV4-3,-,CASSQVRGRAHEQYF,TGCGCCAGCAGCCAAGTCCGCGGGAGGGCCCACGAGCAGTACTTC
TRBD2,TRBJ2-1,TRBV20-1,-,CSGTPPGRGNEQFF,TGCAGTGGTACCCCTCCCGGGAGGGGCAATGAGCAGTTCTTC
-,TRBJ2-5,TRBV11-1,many,CASSPPGGAEETQYF,TGTGCCAGCAGCCCCCCGGGGGGCGCGGAAGAGACCCAGTACTTC
TRBD1,TRBJ1-2,TRBV15,-,CATSRLKGQGYGYTF,TGTGCCACCAGCAGGTTGAAGGGACAGGGCTATGGCTACACCTTC
-,TRBJ2-7,TRBV29-1,-,CSVEGPGSEQYF,TGCAGCGTTGAGGGGCCAGGGAGCGAGCAGTACTTC
TRBD2,TRBJ2-7,TRBV20-1,-,CSAPGTSGIPEQYF,TGCAGTGCCCCTGGGACTAGCGGGATACCCGAGCAGTACTTC
TRBD2,TRBJ2-3,TRBV6-1,once,CASSEISPGGQRDTQYF,TGTGCCAGCAGTGAAATTTCCCCGGGGGGGCAGAGAGATACGCAGTATTTT
-,TRBJ2-4,TRBV6-6,few,CASSYPGKGFKAKNIQYF,TGTGCCAGCAGTTATCCGGGGAAGGGGTTTAAGGCCAAAAACATTCAGTACTTC
-,TRBJ2-2,TRBV12-3/TRBV12-4,-,CASSFGPTDTGELFF,TGTGCCAGCAGTTTCGGGCCTACGGACACCGGGGAGCTGTTTTTT
TRBD1,TRBJ2-1,TRBV5-4,few,CASSNRGREQFF,TGTGCCAGCAGCAACAGGGGGCGTGAGCAGTTCTTC
-,TRBJ1-4,TRBV5-1,-,CASSLGPAQGGEKLFF,TGCGCCAGCAGCTTGGGGCCGGCACAGGGAGGAGAAAAACTGTTTTTT
-,TRBJ2-7,TRBV18,-,CASSPPTGGDYEQYF,TGTGCCAGCTCACCACCTACAGGCGGGGACTACGAGCAGTACTTC
TRBD2,TRBJ2-1,TRBV29-1,-,CSVGELAGGYEQFF,TGCAGCGTGGGAGAGCTAGCGGGAGGCTATGAGCAGTTCTTC
-,TRBJ2-1,TRBV14,-,CASSQGGPPYNEQFF,TGTGCCAGCAGCCAAGGGGGGCCCCCCTACAATGAGCAGTTCTTC
TRBD2,TRBJ2-5,TRBV11-2,few,CASSFQTGGSGETQYF,TGTGCCAGCAGCTTCCAGACGGGGGGATCGGGAGAGACCCAGTACTTC
-,TRBJ1-4,TRBV5-6,few,CASSLKPYREEKLFF,TGTGCCAGCAGCTTGAAGCCCTACAGAGAAGAAAAACTGTTTTTT
TRBD1,TRBJ2-6,TRBV2,-,CASLGQSSGANVLTF,TGTGCCAGCCTGGGACAGTCCTCTGGGGCCAACGTCCTGACTTTC
-,TRBJ2-5,TRBV12-3/TRBV12-4,few,CASSFAQSGETQYF,TGTGCCAGCAGTTTTGCGCAGTCTGGAGAGACCCAGTACTTC
TRBD2,TRBJ2-7,TRBV7-2,few,CASSPGTSGLEQYF,TGTGCCAGCAGCCCAGGGACTAGCGGCCTCGAGCAGTACTTC
-,TRBJ1-1,TRBV10-3,-,CAISDGGPVSFDTEAFF,TGTGCCATCAGTGATGGGGGGCCCGTCTCTTTCGACACTGAAGCTTTCTTT
-,TRBJ2-5,TRBV14,few,CASSQLDFGETQYF,TGTGCCAGCAGCCAGCTGGACTTCGGGGAGACCCAGTACTTC
TRBD1,TRBJ1-5,TRBV4-1,-,CASSQEPGQGHQPQHF,TGCGCCAGCAGCCAAGAGCCGGGACAGGGCCATCAGCCCCAGCATTTT
-,TRBJ1-6,TRBV6-4,many,CASRDTYNSPLHF,TGTGCCAGCAGGGACACCTATAATTCACCCCTCCACTTT
-,TRBJ2-2,TRBV20-1,-,CSASARDSTGELFF,TGCAGTGCTAGCGCTCGGGATAGCACCGGGGAGCTGTTTTTT
-,TRBJ2-5,TRBV7-9,-,CASSYRQSRAETQYF,TGTGCCAGCAGTTACAGACAAAGCAGGGCGGAGACCCAGTACTTC
-,TRBJ2-5,TRBV7-2,many,CASSLAAETQYF,TGTGCCAGCAGTTTAGCGGCAGAGACCCAGTACTTC
-,TRBJ2-4,TRBV11-2,few,CASSFRGEPIQYF,TGTGCCAGCAGCTTCAGAGGGGAGCCCATTCAGTACTTC
TRBD1,TRBJ2-7,TRBV10-2,many,CASRQGPSYEQYF,TGCGCCAGCAGACAGGGGCCCTCCTACGAGCAGTACTTC
-,TRBJ2-7,TRBV6-6,-,CASSPGAGAQFYEQYF,TGTGCCAGCAGCCCCGGGGCGGGGGCCCAATTCTACGAGCAGTACTTC
TRBD2,TRBJ2-5,TRBV7-3,few,CASSLAPTSGDQETQYF,TGTGCCAGCAGCTTAGCCCCGACTAGCGGGGACCAAGAGACCCAGTACTTC
TRBD2,TRBJ2-1,TRBV29-1,few,CSVYQRGDNEQFF,TGCAGCGTTTATCAGCGGGGGGATAATGAGCAGTTCTTC
TRBD2,TRBJ2-7,TRBV6-2/TRBV6-3,few,CASSPSEDSGNEQYF,TGTGCCAGCAGCCCCTCGGAGGATAGCGGGAACGAGCAGTACTTC
TRBD2,TRBJ2-5,TRBV3-1,-,CASSRAGLAEETQYF,TGTGCCAGCAGCCGTGCCGGACTAGCGGAAGAGACCCAGTACTTC
-,TRBJ2-7,TRBV12-3/TRBV12-4,-,CASSFREWYEQYF,TGTGCCAGCAGTTTCCGGGAGTGGTACGAGCAGTACTTC
-,TRBJ2-7,TRBV20-1,-,CSAEDPGSYEQYF,TGCAGTGCTGAGGACCCAGGCTCCTACGAGCAGTACTTC
-,TRBJ2-2,TRBV28,few,CASSSSYGTGELFF,TGTGCCAGCAGTTCCTCTTATGGGACCGGGGAGCTGTTTTTT
-,TRBJ2-7,TRBV20-1,-,CSANFGGHEQYF,TGCAGTGCTAACTTCGGGGGGCACGAGCAGTACTTC
TRBD2,TRBJ2-7,TRBV30,few,CAWSPSGSREQYF,TGTGCCTGGAGCCCAAGCGGGAGTAGAGAGCAGTACTTC
TRBD2,TRBJ2-6,TRBV20-1,-,CSARSREAGVNVLTF,TGCAGTGCTAGGTCAAGGGAGGCGGGGGTCAACGTCCTGACTTTC